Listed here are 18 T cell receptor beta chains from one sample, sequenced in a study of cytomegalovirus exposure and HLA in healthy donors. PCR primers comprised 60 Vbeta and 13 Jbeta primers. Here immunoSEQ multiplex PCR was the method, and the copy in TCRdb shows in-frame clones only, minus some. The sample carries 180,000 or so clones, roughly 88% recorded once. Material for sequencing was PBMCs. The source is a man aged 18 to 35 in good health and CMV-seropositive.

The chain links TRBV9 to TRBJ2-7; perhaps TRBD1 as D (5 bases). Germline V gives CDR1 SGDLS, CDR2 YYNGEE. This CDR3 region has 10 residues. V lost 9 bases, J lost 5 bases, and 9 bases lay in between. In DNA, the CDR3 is TGTGCCAAGGACATCCACGAGCAGTACTTC. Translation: CAKDIHEQYF.

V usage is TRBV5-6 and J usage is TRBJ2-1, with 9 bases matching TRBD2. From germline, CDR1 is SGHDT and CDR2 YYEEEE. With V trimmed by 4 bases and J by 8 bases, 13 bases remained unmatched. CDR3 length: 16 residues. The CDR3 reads CASSRKGGGALHEQFF. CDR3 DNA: TGTGCCAGCAGCAGGAAGGGCGGGGGGGCCTTACATGAGCAGTTCTTC.

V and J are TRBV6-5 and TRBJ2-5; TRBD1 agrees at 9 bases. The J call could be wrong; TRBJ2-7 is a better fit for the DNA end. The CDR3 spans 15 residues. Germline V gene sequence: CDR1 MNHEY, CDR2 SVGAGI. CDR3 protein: CASSAGQGLSYEQYF. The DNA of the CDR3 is TGTGCCAGCAGTGCAGGACAGGGGCTTTCCTACGAGCAGTACTTC.

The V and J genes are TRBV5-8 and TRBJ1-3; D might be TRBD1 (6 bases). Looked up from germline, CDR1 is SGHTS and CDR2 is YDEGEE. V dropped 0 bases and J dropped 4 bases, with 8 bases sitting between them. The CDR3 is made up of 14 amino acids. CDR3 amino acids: CASSLAQGGNTIYF. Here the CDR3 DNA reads TGTGCCAGCAGCTTGGCCCAGGGGGGAAACACCATATATTTT.

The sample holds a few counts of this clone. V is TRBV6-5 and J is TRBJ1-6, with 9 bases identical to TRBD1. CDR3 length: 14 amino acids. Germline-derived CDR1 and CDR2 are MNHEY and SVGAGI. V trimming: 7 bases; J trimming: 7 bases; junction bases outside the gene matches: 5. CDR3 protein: CASTTGTGNSPLHF. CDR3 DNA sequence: TGTGCCAGCACCACCGGGACAGGGAATTCACCCCTCCACTTT.

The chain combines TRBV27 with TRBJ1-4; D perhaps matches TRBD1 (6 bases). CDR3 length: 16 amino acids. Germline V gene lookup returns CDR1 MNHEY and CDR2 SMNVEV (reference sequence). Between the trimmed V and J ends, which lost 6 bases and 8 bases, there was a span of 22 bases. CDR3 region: CASSRLGAGEKEKLFF. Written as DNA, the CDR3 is TGTGCCAGCAGCCGCTTAGGGGCAGGGGAGAAGGAAAAACTGTTTTTT.

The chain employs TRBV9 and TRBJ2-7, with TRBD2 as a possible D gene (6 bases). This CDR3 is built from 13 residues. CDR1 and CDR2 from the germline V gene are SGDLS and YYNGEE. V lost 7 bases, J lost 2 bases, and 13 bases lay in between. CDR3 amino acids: CASGGTATYEQYF. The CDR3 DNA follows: TGTGCCAGCGGAGGGACCGCCACCTACGAGCAGTACTTC.

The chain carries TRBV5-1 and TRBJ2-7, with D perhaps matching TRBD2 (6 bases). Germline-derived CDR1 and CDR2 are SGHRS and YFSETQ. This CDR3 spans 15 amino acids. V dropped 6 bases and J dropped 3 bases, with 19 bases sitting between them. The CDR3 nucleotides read TGCGCCAGCAAGCAGAGAGGAGGGGCGATCTACGAGCAGTACTTC. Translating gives CASKQRGGAIYEQYF.

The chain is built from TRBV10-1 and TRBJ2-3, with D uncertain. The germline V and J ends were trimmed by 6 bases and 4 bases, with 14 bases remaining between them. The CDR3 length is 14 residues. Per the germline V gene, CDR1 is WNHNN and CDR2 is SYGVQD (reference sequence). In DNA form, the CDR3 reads TGCGCCAGCAGCGAGGAGTTGTTCGCAGATACGCAGTATTTT. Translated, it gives CASSEELFADTQYF.

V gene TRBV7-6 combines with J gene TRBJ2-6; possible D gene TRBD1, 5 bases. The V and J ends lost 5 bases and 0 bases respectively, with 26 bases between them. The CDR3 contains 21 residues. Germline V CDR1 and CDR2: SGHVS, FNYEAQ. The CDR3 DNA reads TGTGCCAGCAGCCCCCAAACCTTAGACAGCGTCATCCCCTCTGGGGCCAACGTCCTGACTTTC. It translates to CASSPQTLDSVIPSGANVLTF.

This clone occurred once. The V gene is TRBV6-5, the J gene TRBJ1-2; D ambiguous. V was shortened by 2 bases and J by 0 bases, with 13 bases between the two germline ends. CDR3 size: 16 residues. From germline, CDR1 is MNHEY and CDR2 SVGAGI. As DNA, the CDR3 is TGTGCCAGCAGTTACGGGCTAATCGGATCTAACTATGGCTACACCTTC. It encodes CASSYGLIGSNYGYTF.

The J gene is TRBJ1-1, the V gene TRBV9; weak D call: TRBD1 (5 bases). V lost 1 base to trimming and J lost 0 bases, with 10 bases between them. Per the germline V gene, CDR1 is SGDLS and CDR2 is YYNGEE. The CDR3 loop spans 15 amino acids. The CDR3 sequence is CASSVFQGMNTEAFF. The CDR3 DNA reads TGTGCCAGCAGCGTATTTCAGGGCATGAACACTGAAGCTTTCTTT. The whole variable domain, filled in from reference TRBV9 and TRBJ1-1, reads DSGVTQTPKHLITATGQRVTLRCSPRSGDLSVYWYQQSLDQGLQFLIQYYNGEERAKGNILERFSAQQFPDLHSELNLSSLELGDSALYFCASSVFQGMNTEAFFGQGTRLTVV.

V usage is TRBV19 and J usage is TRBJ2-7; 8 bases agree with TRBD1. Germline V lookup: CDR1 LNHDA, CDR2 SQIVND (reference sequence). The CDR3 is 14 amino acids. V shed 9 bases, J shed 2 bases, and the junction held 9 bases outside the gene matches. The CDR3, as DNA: TGTGCCAGACCGAGCAGGGACAGGCCCTACGAGCAGTACTTC. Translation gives CARPSRDRPYEQYF.

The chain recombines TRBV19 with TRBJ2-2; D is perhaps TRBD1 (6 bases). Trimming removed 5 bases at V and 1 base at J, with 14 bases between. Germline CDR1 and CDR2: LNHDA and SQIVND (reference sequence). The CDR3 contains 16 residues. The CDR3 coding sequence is TGTGCCAGTAGTCCCGGGACAAAGATGAACACCGGGGAGCTGTTTTTT. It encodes CASSPGTKMNTGELFF.

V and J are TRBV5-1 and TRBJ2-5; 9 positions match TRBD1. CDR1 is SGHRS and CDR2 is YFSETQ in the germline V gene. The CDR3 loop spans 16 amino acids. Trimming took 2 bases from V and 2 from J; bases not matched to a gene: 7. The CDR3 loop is CASSFGPGTGQETQYF. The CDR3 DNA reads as TGCGCCAGCAGCTTTGGCCCAGGGACAGGGCAAGAGACCCAGTACTTC. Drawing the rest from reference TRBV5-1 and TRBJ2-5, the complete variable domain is KAGVTQTPRYLIKTRGQQVTLSCSPISGHRSVSWYQQTPGQGLQFLFEYFSETQRNKGNFPGRFSGRQFSNSRSEMNVSTLELGDSALYLCASSFGPGTGQETQYFGPGTRLLVL.

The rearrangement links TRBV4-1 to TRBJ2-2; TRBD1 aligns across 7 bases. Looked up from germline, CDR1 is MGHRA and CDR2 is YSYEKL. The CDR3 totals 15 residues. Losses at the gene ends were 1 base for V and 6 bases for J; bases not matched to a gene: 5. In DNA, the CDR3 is TGCGCCAGCAGCCAAGGTGACAGGGTGGCCGGGGAGCTGTTTTTT. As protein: CASSQGDRVAGELFF.

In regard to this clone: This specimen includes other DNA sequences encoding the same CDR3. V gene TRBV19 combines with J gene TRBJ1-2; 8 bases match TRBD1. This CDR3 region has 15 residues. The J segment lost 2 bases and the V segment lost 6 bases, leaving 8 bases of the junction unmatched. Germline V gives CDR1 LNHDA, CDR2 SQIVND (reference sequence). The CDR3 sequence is CASSPGTGANYGYTF. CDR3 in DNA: TGTGCCAGTAGCCCCGGGACAGGAGCAAACTATGGCTACACCTTC.

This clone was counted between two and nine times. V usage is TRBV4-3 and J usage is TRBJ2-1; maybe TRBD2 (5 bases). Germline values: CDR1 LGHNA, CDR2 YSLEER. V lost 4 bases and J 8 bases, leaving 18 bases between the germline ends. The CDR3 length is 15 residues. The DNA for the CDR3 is TGCGCCAGCAGCCTTGGACTTCTTCTTGGGGATGAGCAGTTCTTC. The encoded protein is CASSLGLLLGDEQFF.